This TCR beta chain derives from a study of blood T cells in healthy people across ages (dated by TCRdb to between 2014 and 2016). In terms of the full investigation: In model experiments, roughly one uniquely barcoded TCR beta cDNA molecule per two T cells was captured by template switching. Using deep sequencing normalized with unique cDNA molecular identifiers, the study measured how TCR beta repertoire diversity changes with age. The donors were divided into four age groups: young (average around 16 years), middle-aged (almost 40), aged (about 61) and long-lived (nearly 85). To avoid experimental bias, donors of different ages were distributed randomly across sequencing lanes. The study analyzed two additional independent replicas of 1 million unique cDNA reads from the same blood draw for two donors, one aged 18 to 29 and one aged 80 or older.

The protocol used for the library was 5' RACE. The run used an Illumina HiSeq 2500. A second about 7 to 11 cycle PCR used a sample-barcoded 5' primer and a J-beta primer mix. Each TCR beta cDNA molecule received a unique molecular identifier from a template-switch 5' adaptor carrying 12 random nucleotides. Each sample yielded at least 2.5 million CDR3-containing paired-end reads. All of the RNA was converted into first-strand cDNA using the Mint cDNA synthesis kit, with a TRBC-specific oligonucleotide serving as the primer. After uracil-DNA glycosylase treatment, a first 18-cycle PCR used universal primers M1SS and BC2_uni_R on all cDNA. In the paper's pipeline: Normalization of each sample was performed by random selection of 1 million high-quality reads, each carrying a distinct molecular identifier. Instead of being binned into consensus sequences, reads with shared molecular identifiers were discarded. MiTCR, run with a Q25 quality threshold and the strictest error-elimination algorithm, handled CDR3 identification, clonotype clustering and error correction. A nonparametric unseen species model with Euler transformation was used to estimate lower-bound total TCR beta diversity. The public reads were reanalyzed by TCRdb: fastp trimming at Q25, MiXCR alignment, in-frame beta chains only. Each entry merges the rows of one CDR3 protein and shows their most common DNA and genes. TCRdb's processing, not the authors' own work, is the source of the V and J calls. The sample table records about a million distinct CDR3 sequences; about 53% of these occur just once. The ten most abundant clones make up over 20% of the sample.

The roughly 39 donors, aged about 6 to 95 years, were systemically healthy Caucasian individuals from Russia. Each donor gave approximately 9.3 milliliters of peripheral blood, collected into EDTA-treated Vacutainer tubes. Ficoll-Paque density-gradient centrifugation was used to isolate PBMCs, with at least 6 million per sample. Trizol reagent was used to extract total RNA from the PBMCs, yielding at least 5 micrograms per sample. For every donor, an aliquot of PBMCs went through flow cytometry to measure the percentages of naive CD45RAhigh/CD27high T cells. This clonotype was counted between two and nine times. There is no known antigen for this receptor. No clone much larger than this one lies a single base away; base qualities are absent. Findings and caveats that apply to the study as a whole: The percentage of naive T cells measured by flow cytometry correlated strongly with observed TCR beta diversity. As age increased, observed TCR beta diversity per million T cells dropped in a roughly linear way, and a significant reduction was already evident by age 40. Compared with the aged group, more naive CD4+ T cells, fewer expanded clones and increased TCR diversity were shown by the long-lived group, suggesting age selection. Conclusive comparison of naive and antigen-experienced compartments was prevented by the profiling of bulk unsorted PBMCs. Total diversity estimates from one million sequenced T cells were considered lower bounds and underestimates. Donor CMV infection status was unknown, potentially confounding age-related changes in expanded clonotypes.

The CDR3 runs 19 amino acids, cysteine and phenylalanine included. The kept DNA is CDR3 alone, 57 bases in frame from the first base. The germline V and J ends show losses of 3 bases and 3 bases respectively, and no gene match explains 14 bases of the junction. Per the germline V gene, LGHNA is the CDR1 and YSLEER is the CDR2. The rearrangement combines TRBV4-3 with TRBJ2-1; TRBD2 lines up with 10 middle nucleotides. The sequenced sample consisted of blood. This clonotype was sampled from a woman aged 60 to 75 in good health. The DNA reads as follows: TGCGCCAGCAGCCACCTGGCAGCTAGCGGGAGATTGGACTACAATGAGCAGTTCTTC. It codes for CASSHLAASGRLDYNEQFF.